This is a list of T cell receptor beta chains from one sample in a study of blood T cell repertoires in COVID-19. TCRdb keeps only in-frame clones here, not all; method: immunoSEQ multiplex PCR. Among under 200,000 clones listed, 80% to 85% were seen once. Sequencing was performed on peripheral blood. The receptors originated from a human donor with acute or convalescent COVID-19. The donor label of this sample is uncertain. CDR3s include the opening cysteine and the closing phenylalanine or tryptophan. A D gene is named only where the DNA matches it firmly. Size is stated for part of the rows, as once, few or many counts, or as a class when the clone is expanded.

-	TRBV18	TRBJ2-3	-	CASSPISSTDTQYF	TGTGCCAGCTCACCAATTAGTAGCACAGATACGCAGTATTTT
-	TRBV7-8	TRBJ1-4	-	CASSFGGYNEKLFF	TGTGCCAGCAGTTTCGGAGGGTACAATGAAAAACTGTTTTTT
-	TRBV7-6	TRBJ1-4	TRBD1	CASSSTGTGKEKLFF	TGTGCCAGCAGCTCAACCGGGACAGGGAAAGAAAAACTGTTTTTT
once	TRBV3-1/TRBV3-2	TRBJ2-2	-	CASSQVDTNTGELFF	TGTGCCAGCAGCCAAGTGGACACTAACACCGGGGAGCTGTTTTTT
-	TRBV30	TRBJ2-2	-	CAWTQNTGELFF	TGTGCCTGGACCCAGAACACCGGGGAGCTGTTTTTT
-	TRBV14	TRBJ2-7	-	CASSQGRAGSYEQYF	TGTGCCAGCAGCCAAGGGAGGGCGGGCTCCTACGAGCAGTACTTC
-	TRBV7-9	TRBJ2-2	-	CASSSGLALNTGELFF	TGTGCCAGCAGCTCCGGTTTAGCCCTGAACACCGGGGAGCTGTTTTTT
-	TRBV28	TRBJ2-1	-	CASRESRDEQFF	TGTGCCAGCAGGGAGTCCAGGGATGAGCAGTTCTTC
-	TRBV28	TRBJ2-1	TRBD2	CASSRPPSGSNEQFF	TGTGCCAGCAGCCGCCCCCCTAGCGGGAGCAATGAGCAGTTCTTC
-	TRBV11-3	TRBJ2-5	-	CASSLTSSTETQYF	TGTGCCAGCAGCCTAACTAGTTCAACAGAGACCCAGTACTTC
-	TRBV28	TRBJ1-5	-	CASSLPRNSNQPQHF	TGTGCCAGCAGTTTACCCCGTAATAGCAATCAGCCCCAGCATTTT
-	TRBV30	TRBJ2-3	TRBD2	CAWIPAGSTDTQYF	TGTGCCTGGATTCCAGCGGGGAGCACAGATACGCAGTATTTT
-	TRBV7-2	TRBJ2-7	TRBD2	CASSLAVSGALYEQYF	TGTGCCAGCAGCTTAGCGGTCAGCGGGGCACTCTACGAGCAGTACTTC
-	TRBV25-1	TRBJ2-3	TRBD2	CATTLAGGADTQYF	TGTGCCACCACACTAGCGGGGGGTGCAGATACGCAGTATTTT
-	TRBV30	TRBJ1-6	TRBD1	CAWSNRDRVTSPLHF	TGTGCCTGGAGTAACCGGGACAGGGTAACTTCACCCCTCCACTTT
-	TRBV6-1	TRBJ2-1	-	CASSEEAGRYNEQFF	TGTGCCAGCAGTGAAGAGGCAGGGCGCTACAATGAGCAGTTCTTC
-	TRBV2	TRBJ2-7	-	CASRGAAYEQYF	TGTGCCAGCCGGGGGGCGGCCTACGAGCAGTACTTC
-	TRBV19	TRBJ1-6	-	CASKTGRNSPLHF	TGTGCCAGTAAAACAGGGCGGAATTCACCCCTCCACTTT
-	TRBV3-1/TRBV3-2	TRBJ2-1	-	CASSRAGFYNEQFF	TGTGCCAGCAGCAGGGCAGGGTTTTACAATGAGCAGTTCTTC
-	TRBV2	TRBJ2-3	TRBD1	CASRDRQSFTDTQYF	TGTGCCAGCAGGGACAGGCAATCTTTCACAGATACGCAGTATTTT
-	TRBV5-1	TRBJ1-1	TRBD1	CASSLGQVSMNTEAFF	TGCGCCAGCAGCTTAGGACAGGTCTCTATGAACACTGAAGCTTTCTTT
few	TRBV7-9	TRBJ1-1	-	CASSYGGLHDTEAFF	TGTGCCAGCAGCTACGGAGGCCTCCATGACACTGAAGCTTTCTTT
-	TRBV3-1/TRBV3-2	TRBJ1-1	-	CASSQVLQSPNTEAFF	TGTGCCAGCAGCCAAGTTTTACAGAGCCCGAACACTGAAGCTTTCTTT
-	TRBV6-1	TRBJ2-1	TRBD2	CASSEKASGHNEQFF	TGTGCCAGCAGTGAAAAGGCTAGCGGCCACAATGAGCAGTTCTTC
-	TRBV5-1	TRBJ2-3	TRBD1	CASSRISLGPRGGPDTQYF	TGCGCCAGCAGCCGAATCTCCCTAGGGCCGCGAGGGGGCCCAGATACGCAGTATTTT
-	TRBV6-5	TRBJ1-2	-	CASRDETYYNGYTF	TGTGCCAGCAGGGATGAAACTTACTATAATGGCTACACCTTC
-	TRBV6-5	TRBJ2-1	TRBD1	CASSYRDRGKDEQFF	TGTGCCAGCAGTTACCGTGACAGGGGGAAGGATGAGCAGTTCTTC
-	TRBV6-2/TRBV6-3	TRBJ1-4	TRBD1	CASSPTGTANEKLFF	TGTGCCAGCAGCCCGACCGGGACAGCTAATGAAAAACTGTTTTTT
-	TRBV6-8	TRBJ1-3	TRBD1	CASSYSGDRVSAIYF	TGTGCCAGCAGTTACTCCGGGGACAGGGTGAGCGCCATATATTTT
-	TRBV5-4	TRBJ2-2	TRBD2	CASSGGLAGVAGELFF	TGTGCCAGCAGCGGGGGACTAGCGGGAGTGGCCGGGGAGCTGTTTTTT
-	TRBV2	TRBJ1-1	-	CASTVFGTLRNTEAFF	TGTGCCAGTACTGTGTTTGGGACTCTAAGGAACACTGAAGCTTTCTTT
-	TRBV28	TRBJ1-4	-	CASSLVGVGTPAGEKLFF	TGTGCCAGCAGTTTAGTTGGGGTCGGGACTCCTGCGGGTGAAAAACTGTTTTTT
-	TRBV5-4	TRBJ2-1	-	CASSLAGTYNEQFF	TGTGCCAGCAGCTTGGCGGGAACCTACAATGAGCAGTTCTTC
-	TRBV20-1	TRBJ2-7	-	CSARDFYEQYF	TGCAGTGCTCGGGACTTCTACGAGCAGTACTTC
-	TRBV30	TRBJ1-5	-	CAWSVEGVWQPQHF	TGTGCCTGGAGTGTAGAGGGGGTCTGGCAGCCCCAGCATTTT
-	TRBV19	TRBJ2-1	TRBD2	CASSMREREQFF	TGTGCCAGTAGTATGCGGGAGCGGGAGCAGTTCTTC
-	TRBV4-1	TRBJ2-3	TRBD2	CASSTTSRPESTDTQYF	TGCGCCAGCAGTACGACTAGCCGCCCTGAGAGCACAGATACGCAGTATTTT
-	TRBV21-1	TRBJ1-1	-	CASSKGVAGSFHPGRNTEAFF	TGTGCCAGCAGCAAAGGGGTTGCGGGATCTTTTCATCCCGGGAGAAACACTGAAGCTTTCTTT
-	TRBV20-1	TRBJ2-1	-	CSASRGGGGSYNEQFF	TGCAGTGCTAGTAGGGGGGGAGGAGGATCCTACAATGAGCAGTTCTTC
-	TRBV6-1	TRBJ1-2	-	CASSETGWGELYGYTF	TGTGCCAGCAGTGAAACGGGTTGGGGGGAACTCTATGGCTACACCTTC
-	TRBV19	TRBJ2-2	TRBD1	CASKDRRSGGELFF	TGTGCCAGTAAGGACAGGCGATCGGGCGGGGAGCTGTTTTTT
-	TRBV2	TRBJ2-5	TRBD2	CASSVAGGPQTQYF	TGTGCCAGCAGTGTAGCGGGGGGGCCCCAGACCCAGTACTTC